This TCR beta chain was sequenced in a study of spatial heterogeneity in lung cancer. As for the study in general: Compared with alpha-chain sequences, beta-chain sequences were consistently detected in greater numbers. Study observations and caveats: The recorded estimate of tumor T cell coverage is around 6.5% for alpha chains and 11% to 15% for beta chains. One measure, the expanded intratumoral alpha and beta TCR count, tracked tumor mutation counts.

Germline V gene data show CDR1 as ENHRY and CDR2 as SYGVKD. The ends were cut back, 8 bases at V and 10 bases at J, with 17 bases in the middle. This CDR3 is built from 13 residues. Points on this clonotype: The target antigen is unknown.

Noted time point: sample taken at primary tumor resection. TCRdb reanalysed the 5' RACE reads using MiXCR and keeps one entry per CDR3 protein. The data contain more than 10,000 distinct CDR3 sequences, 9.5% to 15% of them singletons. The receptor comes from a male donor with early-stage non-small cell lung cancer. This chain links TRBV10-3 with TRBJ2-2; D unclear. Sequences were derived from lung tumor tissue, sampled at surgery. CDR3 residues: CAIARTAPPELFF. The CDR3 DNA follows: TGTGCCATCGCCAGGACGGCGCCTCCGGAGCTGTTTTTT.